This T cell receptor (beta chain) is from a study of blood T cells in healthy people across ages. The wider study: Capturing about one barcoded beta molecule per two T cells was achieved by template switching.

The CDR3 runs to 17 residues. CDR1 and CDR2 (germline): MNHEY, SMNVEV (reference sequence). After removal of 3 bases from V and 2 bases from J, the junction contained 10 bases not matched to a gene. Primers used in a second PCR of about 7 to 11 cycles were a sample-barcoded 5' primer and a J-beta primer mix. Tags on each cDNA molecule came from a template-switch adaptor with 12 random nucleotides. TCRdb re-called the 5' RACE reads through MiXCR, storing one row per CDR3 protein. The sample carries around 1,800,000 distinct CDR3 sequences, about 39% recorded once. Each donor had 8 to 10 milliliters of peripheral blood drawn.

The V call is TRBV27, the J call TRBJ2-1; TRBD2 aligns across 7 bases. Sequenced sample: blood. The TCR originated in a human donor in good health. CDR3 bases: TGTGCCAGCAGTTTGGGGGGGGGGTCCGCCCCCTACAATGAGCAGTTCTTC. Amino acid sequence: CASSLGGGSAPYNEQFF.